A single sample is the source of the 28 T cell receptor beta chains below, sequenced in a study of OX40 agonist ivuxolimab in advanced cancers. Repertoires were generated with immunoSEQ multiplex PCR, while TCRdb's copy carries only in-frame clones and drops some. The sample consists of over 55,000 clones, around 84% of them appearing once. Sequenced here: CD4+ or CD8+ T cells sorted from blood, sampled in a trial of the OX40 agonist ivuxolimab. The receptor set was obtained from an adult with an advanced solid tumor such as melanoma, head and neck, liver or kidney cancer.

The CDR3 here is CASSSAGVDGYTF. CDR3 nucleotides: TGTGCCAGCAGTTCGGCAGGGGTGGATGGCTACACCTTC. The chain joins TRBV27 to TRBJ1-2, with a possible D match to TRBD1 (6 bases). Trimming cost V 4 bases and J 6 bases, with 12 bases left between them. The CDR3 loop spans 13 amino acids. Germline-derived CDR1 and CDR2 are MNHEY and SMNVEV (reference sequence).

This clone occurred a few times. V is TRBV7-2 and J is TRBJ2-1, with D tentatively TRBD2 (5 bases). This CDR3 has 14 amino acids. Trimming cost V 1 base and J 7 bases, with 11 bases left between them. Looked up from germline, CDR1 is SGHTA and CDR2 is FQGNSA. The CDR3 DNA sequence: TGTGCCAGCAGCTTAGGTAATGAGGGAAATGAGCAGTTCTTC. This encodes CASSLGNEGNEQFF.

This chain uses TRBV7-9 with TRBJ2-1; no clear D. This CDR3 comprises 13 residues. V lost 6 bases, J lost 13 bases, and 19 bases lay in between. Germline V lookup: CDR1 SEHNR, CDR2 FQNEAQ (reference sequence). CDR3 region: CASRPSSAAHQFF. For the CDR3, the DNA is TGTGCCAGCAGGCCGTCAAGTGCGGCTCATCAGTTCTTC.

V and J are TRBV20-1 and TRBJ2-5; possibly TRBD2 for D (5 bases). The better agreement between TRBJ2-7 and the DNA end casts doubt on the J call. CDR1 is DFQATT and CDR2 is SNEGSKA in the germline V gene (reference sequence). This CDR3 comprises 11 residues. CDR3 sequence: CSAGRDYEQYF. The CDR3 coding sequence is TGCAGTGCTGGACGGGACTACGAGCAGTACTTC.

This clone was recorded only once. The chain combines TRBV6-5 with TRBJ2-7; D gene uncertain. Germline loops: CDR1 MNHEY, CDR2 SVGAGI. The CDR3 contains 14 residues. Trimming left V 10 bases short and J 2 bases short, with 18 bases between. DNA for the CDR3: TGTGCCACACGCCTCTCCGACGGAACCTACGAGCAGTACGTC. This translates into CATRLSDGTYEQYV.

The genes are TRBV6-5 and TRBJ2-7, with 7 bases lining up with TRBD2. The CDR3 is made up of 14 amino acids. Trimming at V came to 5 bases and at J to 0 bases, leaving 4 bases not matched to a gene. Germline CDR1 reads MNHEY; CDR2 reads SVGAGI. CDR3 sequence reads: CASSPGRASYEQYF. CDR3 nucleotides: TGTGCCAGCAGTCCGGGGAGGGCCTCCTACGAGCAGTACTTC.

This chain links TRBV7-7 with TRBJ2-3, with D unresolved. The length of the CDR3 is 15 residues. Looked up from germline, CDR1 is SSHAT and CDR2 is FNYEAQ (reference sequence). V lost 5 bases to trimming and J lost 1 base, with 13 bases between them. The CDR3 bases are TGTGCCAGCAGCCCTAGGCTGGCTGGCACAGATACGCAGTATTTT. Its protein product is CASSPRLAGTDTQYF.

The CDR3 protein is CASSSRQGSSGNTIYF. The CDR3 DNA reads TGTGCCAGCAGCTCTCGACAGGGCTCCTCTGGAAACACCATATATTTT. This chain connects TRBV7-6 to TRBJ1-3; 7 bases match TRBD1. After removal of 4 bases from V and 0 bases from J, the junction contained 6 bases not matched to a gene. Germline V gives CDR1 SGHVS, CDR2 FNYEAQ. CDR3 size: 16 residues.

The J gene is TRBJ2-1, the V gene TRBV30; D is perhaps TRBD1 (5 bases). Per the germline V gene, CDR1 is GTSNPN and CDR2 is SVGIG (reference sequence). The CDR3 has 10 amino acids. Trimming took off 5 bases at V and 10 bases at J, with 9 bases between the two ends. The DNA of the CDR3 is TGTGCCTGGGGGGCCCAAGAGCAGTTCTTC. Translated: CAWGAQEQFF. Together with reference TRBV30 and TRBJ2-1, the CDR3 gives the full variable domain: SQTIHQWPATLVQPVGSPLSLECTVEGTSNPNLYWYRQAAGRGLQLLFYSVGIGQISSEVPQNLSASRPQDRQFILSSKKLLLSDSGFYLCAWGAQEQFFGPGTRLTVL.

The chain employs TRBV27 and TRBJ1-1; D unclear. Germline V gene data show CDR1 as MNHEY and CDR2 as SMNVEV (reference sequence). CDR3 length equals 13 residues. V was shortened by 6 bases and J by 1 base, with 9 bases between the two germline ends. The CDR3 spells CASRGFGNTEAFF. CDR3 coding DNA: TGTGCCAGCAGGGGATTCGGGAACACTGAAGCTTTCTTT.

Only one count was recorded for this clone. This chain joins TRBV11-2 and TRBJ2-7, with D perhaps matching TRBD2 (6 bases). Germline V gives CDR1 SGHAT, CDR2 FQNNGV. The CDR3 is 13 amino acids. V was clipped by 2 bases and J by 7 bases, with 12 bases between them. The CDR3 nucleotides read TGTGCCAGCAGCTTATTCGAGGCGGGGGAGCAGTACTTC. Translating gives CASSLFEAGEQYF.

Here the CDR3 DNA reads TGTGCCAGCAGCTTAGGCGGGGGGCGCCCGTATGGCTACACCTTC. Amino acid sequence: CASSLGGGRPYGYTF. The J gene is TRBJ1-2, the V gene TRBV7-9, with D possibly being TRBD1 (6 bases). This CDR3 is 15 amino acids long. V was pared by 1 base and J by 5 bases, with 14 bases between. The germline V gene encodes CDR1 SEHNR and CDR2 FQNEAQ (reference sequence).

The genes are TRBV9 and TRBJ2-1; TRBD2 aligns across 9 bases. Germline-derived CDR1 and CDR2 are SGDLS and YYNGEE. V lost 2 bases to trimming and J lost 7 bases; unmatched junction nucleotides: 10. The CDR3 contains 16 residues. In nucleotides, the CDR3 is TGTGCCAGCAGCGTCGGGTCCCTAGCGGGGAGGAATGAGCAGTTCTTC. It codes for CASSVGSLAGRNEQFF.

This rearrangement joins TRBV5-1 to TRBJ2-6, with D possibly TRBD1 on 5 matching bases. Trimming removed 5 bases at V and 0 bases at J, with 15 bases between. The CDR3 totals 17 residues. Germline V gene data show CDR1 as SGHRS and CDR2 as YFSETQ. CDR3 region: CASSTTVLDSGANVLTF. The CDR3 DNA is TGCGCCAGCAGTACGACAGTTTTGGACTCTGGGGCCAACGTCCTGACTTTC. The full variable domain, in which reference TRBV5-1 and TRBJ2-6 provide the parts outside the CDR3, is KAGVTQTPRYLIKTRGQQVTLSCSPISGHRSVSWYQQTPGQGLQFLFEYFSETQRNKGNFPGRFSGRQFSNSRSEMNVSTLELGDSALYLCASSTTVLDSGANVLTFGAGSRLTVL.

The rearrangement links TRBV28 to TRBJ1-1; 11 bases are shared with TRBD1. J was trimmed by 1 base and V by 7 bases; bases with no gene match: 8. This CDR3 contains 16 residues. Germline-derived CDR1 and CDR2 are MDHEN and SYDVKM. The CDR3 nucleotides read TGTGCCAGCACCAGGACAGGGGGCTCTTCGAACACTGAAGCTTTCTTT. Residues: CASTRTGGSSNTEAFF.

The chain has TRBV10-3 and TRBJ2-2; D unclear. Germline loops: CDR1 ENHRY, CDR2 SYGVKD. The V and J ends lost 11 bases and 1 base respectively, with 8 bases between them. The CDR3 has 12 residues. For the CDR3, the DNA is TGTGCCTTGGCGGTGAACACCGGGGAGCTGTTTTTT. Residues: CALAVNTGELFF.

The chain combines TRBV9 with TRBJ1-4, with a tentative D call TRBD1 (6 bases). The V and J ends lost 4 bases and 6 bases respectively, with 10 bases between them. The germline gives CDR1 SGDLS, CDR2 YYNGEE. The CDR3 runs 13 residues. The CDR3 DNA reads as TGTGCCAGCAGCCCCCCAGGGGATGAAAAACTGTTTTTT. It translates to CASSPPGDEKLFF.

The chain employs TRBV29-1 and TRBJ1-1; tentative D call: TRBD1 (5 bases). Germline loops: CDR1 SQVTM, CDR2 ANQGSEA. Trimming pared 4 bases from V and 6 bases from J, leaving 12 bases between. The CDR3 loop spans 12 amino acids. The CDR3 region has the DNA TGCAGCGTTGGGGATCAGGGATCTGAAGCTTTCTTT. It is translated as CSVGDQGSEAFF.

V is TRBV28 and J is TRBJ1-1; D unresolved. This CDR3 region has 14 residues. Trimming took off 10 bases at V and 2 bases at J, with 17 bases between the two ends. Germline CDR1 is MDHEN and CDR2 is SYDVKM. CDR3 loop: CATRRSPVNTEAFF. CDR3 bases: TGTGCCACCAGGCGGTCACCTGTAAACACTGAAGCTTTCTTT.

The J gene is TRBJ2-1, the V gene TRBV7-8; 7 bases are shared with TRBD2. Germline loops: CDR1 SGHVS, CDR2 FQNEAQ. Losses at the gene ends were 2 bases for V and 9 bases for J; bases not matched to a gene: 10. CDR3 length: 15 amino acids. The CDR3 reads CASSLLSGKLGEQFF. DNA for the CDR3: TGTGCCAGCAGCTTACTAAGCGGGAAGTTGGGTGAGCAGTTCTTC. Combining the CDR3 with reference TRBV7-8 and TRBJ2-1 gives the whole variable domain GAGVSQSPRYKVAKRGQDVALRCDPISGHVSLFWYQQALGQGPEFLTYFQNEAQLDKSGLPSDRFFAERPEGSVSTLKIQRTQQEDSAVYLCASSLLSGKLGEQFFGPGTRLTVL.

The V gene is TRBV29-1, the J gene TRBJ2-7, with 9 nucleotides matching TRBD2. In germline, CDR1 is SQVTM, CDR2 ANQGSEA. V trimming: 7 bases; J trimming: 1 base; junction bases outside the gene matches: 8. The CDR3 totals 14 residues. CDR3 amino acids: CSAPRGLASYEQYV. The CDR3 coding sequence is TGCAGCGCCCCAAGGGGACTAGCTTCCTACGAGCAGTACGTC.

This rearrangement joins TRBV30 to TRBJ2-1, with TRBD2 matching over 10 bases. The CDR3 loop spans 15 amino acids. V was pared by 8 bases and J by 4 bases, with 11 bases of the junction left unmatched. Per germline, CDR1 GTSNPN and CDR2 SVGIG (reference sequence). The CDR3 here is CAQRERGGTYNEQFF. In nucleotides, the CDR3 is TGTGCCCAGAGGGAGCGGGGGGGAACGTACAATGAGCAGTTCTTC.

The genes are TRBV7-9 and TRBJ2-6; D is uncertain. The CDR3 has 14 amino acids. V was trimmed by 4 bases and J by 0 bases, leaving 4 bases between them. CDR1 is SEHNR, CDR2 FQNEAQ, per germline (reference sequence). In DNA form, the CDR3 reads TGTGCCAGCAGCTCAACCTCTGGGGCCAACGTCCTGACTTTC. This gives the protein CASSSTSGANVLTF.

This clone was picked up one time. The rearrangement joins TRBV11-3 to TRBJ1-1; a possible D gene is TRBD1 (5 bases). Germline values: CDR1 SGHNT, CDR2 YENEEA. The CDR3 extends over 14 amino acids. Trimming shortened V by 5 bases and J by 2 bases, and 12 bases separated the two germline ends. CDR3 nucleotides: TGTGCCAGCAGCGGATTGACAGATAACACTGAAGCTTTCTTT. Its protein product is CASSGLTDNTEAFF.

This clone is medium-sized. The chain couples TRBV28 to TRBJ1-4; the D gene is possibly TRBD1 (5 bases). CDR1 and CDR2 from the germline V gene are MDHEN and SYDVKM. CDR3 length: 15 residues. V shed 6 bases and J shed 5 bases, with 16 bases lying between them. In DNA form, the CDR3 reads TGTGCCAGCAGCCACGGGGGGGATTTAAATGAAAAACTGTTTTTT. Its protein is CASSHGGDLNEKLFF.

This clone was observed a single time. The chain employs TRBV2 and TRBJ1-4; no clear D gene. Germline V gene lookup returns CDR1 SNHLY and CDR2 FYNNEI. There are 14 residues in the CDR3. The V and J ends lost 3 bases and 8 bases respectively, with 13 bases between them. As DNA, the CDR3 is TGTGCCAGCAGTGAGGTAAACGGGTTGGAAAAACTGTTTTTT. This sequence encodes CASSEVNGLEKLFF. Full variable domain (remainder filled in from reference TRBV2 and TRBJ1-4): EPEVTQTPSHQVTQMGQEVILRCVPISNHLYFYWYRQILGQKVEFLVSFYNNEISEKSEIFDDQFSVERPDGSNFTLKIRSTKLEDSAMYFCASSEVNGLEKLFFGSGTQLSVL.

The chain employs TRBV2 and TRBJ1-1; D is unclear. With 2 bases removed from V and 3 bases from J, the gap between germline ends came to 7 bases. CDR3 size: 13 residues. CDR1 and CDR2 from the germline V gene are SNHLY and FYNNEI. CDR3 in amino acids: CASSERQYTEAFF. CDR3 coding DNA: TGTGCCAGCAGTGAAAGGCAGTACACTGAAGCTTTCTTT.

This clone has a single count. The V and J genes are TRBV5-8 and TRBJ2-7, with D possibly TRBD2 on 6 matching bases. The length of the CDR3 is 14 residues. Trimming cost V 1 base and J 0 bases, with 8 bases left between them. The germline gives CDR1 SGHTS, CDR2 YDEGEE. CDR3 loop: CASSLRGLSYEQYV. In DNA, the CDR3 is TGTGCCAGCAGCTTGAGGGGACTCTCCTACGAGCAGTACGTC.